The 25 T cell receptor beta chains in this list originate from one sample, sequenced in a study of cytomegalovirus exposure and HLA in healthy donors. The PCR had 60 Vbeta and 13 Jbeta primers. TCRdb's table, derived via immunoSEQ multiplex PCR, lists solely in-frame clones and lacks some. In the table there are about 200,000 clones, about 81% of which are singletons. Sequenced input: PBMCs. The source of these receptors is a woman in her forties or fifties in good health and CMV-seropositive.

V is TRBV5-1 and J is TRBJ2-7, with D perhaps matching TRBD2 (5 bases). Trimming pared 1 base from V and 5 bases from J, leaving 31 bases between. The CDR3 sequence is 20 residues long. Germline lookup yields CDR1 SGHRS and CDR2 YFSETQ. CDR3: CASSLIVHGEGSPQRDEQYF. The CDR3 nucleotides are TGCGCCAGCAGCTTGATCGTCCATGGAGAGGGTTCACCACAGAGGGACGAGCAGTACTTC. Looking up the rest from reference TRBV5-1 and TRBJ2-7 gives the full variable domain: KAGVTQTPRYLIKTRGQQVTLSCSPISGHRSVSWYQQTPGQGLQFLFEYFSETQRNKGNFPGRFSGRQFSNSRSEMNVSTLELGDSALYLCASSLIVHGEGSPQRDEQYFGPGTRLTVT.

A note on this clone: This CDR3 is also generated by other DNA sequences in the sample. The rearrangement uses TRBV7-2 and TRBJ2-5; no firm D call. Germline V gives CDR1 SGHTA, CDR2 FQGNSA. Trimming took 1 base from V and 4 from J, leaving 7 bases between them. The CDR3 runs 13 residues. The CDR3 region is CASSLERGETQYF. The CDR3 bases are TGTGCCAGCAGCTTAGAGCGTGGAGAGACCCAGTACTTC.

CDR3 coding DNA: TGTGCCAGCAGGGGACAGGGGTCCGGCGGGGAGCTGTTTTTT. It is translated as CASRGQGSGGELFF. The chain is built from TRBV6-5 and TRBJ2-2, with TRBD1 identical over 10 bases. Unmatched junction bases numbered 5, after V lost 6 bases and J lost 7 bases. In germline, CDR1 is MNHEY, CDR2 SVGAGI. There are 14 residues in the CDR3.

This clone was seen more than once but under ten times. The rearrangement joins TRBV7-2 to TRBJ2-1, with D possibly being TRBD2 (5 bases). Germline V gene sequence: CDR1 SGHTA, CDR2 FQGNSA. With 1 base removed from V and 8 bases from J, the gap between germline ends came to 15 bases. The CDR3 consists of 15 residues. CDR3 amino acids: CASSLVGSEWDEQFF. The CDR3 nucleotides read TGTGCCAGCAGCTTAGTCGGTAGCGAATGGGATGAGCAGTTCTTC. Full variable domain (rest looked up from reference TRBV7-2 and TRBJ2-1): GAGVSQSPSNKVTEKGKDVELRCDPISGHTALYWYRQSLGQGLEFLIYFQGNSAPDKSGLPSDRFSAERTGGSVSTLTIQRTQQEDSAVYLCASSLVGSEWDEQFFGPGTRLTVL.

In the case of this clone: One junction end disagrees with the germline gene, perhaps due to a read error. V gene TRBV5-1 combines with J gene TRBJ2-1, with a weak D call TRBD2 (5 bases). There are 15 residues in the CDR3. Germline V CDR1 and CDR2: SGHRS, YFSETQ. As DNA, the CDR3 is TGCGCCAGCAGCAAAAGCGGAAGCTCCTACAATGGGCAGTTCTTC. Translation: CASSKSGSSYNGQFF.

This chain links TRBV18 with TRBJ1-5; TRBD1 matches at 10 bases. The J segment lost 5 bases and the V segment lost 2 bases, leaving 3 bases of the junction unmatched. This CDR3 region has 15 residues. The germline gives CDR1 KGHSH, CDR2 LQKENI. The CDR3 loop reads CASSPVGTGDQPQHF. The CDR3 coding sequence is TGTGCCAGCTCACCAGTAGGGACAGGGGATCAGCCCCAGCATTTT.

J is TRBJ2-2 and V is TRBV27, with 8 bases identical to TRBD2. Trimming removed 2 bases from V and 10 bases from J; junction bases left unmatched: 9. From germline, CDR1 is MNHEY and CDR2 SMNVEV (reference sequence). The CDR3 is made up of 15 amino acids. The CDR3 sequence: CASSLRLAGWEELFF. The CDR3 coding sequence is TGTGCCAGCAGTTTACGGCTAGCGGGCTGGGAGGAGCTGTTTTTT.

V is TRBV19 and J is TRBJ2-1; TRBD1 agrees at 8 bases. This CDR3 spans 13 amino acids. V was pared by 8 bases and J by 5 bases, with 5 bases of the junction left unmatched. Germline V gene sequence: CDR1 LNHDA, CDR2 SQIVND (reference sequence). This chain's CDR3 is CASDGQGNNEQFF. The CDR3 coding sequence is TGTGCCAGTGACGGACAGGGAAACAATGAGCAGTTCTTC.

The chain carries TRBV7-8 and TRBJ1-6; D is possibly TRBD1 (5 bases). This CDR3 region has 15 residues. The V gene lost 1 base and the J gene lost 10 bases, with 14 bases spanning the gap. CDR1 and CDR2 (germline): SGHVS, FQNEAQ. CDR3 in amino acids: CASSLGRQGSSPLHF. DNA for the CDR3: TGTGCCAGCAGCTTAGGGCGCCAGGGATCCTCACCCCTCCACTTT.

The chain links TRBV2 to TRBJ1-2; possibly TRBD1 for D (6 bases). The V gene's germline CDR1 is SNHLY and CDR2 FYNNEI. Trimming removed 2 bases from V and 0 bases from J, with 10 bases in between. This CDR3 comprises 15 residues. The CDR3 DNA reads TGTGCCAGCAGTGAACAGGGGAAAGCTAACTATGGCTACACCTTC. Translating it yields CASSEQGKANYGYTF.

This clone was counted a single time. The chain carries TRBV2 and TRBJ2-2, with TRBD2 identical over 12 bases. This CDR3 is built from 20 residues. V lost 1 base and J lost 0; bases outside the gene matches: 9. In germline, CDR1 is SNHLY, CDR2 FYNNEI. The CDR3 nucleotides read TGTGCCAGCAGTGAAGAGGCAGGACTAGCGGGGTACGCGAACACCGGGGAGCTGTTTTTT. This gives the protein CASSEEAGLAGYANTGELFF.

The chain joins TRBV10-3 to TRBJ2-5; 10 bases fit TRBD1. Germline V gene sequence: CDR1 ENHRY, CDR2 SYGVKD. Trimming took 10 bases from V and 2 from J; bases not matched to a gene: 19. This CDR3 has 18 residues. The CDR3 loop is CATSPFGSGTGVQETQYF. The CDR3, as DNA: TGTGCCACCAGCCCATTTGGCTCCGGGACAGGGGTTCAAGAGACCCAGTACTTC.

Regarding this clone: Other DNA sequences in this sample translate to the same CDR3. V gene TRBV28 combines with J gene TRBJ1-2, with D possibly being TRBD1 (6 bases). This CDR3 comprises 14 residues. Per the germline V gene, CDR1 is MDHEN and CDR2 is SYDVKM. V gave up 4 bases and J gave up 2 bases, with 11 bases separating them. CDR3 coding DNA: TGTGCCAGCAGTTCACTGACAGGCAACTATGGCTACACCTTC. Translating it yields CASSSLTGNYGYTF.

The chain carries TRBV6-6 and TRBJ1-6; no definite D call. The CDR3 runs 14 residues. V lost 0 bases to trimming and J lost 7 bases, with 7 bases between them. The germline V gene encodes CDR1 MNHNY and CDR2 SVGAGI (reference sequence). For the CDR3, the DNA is TGTGCCAGCAGTTACTCGCGAGGGAATTCACCCCTCCACTTT. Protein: CASSYSRGNSPLHF.

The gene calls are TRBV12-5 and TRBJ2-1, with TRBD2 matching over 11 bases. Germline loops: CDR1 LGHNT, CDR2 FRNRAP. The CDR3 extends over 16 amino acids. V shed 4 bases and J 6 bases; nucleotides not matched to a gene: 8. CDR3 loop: CASGSWTSGFSNEQFF. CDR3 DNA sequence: TGTGCTAGTGGTTCCTGGACTAGCGGGTTTTCCAATGAGCAGTTCTTC.

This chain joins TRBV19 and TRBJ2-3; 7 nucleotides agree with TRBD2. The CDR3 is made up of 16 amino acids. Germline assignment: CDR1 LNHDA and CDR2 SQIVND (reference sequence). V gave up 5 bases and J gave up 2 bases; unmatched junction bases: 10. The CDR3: CASSAGVKGDTDTQYF. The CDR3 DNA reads TGTGCCAGTAGTGCGGGAGTAAAGGGAGACACAGATACGCAGTATTTT.

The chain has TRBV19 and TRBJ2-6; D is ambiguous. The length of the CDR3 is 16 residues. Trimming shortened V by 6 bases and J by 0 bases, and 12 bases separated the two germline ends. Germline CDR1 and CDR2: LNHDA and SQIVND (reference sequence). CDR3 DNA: TGTGCCAGTAGGCTAGGTCAATTCTCTGGGGCCAACGTCCTGACTTTC. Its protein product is CASRLGQFSGANVLTF.

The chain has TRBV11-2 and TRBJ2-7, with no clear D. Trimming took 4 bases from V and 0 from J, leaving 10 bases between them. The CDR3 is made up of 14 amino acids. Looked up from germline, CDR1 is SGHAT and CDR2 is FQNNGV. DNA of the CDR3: TGTGCCAGCAGCTATGATAGTCCCTCCTACGAGCAGTACTTC. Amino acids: CASSYDSPSYEQYF.

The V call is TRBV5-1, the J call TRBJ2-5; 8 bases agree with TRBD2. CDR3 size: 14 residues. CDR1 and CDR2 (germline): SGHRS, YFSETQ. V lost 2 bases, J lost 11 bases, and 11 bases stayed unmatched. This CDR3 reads CASSFTSTSVEQYF. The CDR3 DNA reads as TGCGCCAGCAGCTTTACTTCGACTAGCGTGGAGCAGTACTTC.

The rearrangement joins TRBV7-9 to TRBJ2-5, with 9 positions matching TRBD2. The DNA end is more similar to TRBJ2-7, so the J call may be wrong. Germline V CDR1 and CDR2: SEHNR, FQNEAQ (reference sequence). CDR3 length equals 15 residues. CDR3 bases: TGTGCCAGCAGCCGAATAGTAGCGGGAGATACCGAGCAGTACTTC. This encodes CASSRIVAGDTEQYF.

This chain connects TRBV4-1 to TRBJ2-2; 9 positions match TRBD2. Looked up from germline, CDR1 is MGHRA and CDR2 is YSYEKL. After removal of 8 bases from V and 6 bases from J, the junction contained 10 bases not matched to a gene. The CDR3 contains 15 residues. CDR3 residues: CASRTGRGGPGELFF. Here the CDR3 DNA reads TGCGCCAGCCGCACGGGGCGGGGGGGCCCCGGGGAGCTGTTTTTT.

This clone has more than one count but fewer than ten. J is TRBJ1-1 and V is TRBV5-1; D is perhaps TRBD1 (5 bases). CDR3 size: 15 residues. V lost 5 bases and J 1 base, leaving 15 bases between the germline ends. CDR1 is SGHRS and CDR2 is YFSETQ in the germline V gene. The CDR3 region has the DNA TGCGCCAGCAGAAGGGAGGGGAGGGGGAACACTGAAGCTTTCTTT. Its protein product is CASRREGRGNTEAFF.

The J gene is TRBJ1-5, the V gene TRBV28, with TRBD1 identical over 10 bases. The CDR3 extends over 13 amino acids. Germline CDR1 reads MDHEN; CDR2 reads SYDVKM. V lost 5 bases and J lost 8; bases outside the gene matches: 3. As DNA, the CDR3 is TGTGCCAGCAGTGGGACAGGGGAAAAGCCCCAGCATTTT. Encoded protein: CASSGTGEKPQHF.

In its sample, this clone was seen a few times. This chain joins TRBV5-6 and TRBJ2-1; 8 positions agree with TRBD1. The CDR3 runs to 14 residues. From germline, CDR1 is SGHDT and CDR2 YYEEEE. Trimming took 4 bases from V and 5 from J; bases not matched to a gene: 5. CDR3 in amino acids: CASSETGVNNEQFF. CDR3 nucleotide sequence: TGTGCCAGCAGCGAGACAGGGGTCAACAATGAGCAGTTCTTC.

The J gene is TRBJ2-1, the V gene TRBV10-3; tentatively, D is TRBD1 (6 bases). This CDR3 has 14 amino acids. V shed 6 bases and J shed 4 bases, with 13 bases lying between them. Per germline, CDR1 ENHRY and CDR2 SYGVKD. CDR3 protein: CAIRNGQLYNEQFF. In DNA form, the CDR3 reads TGTGCCATCAGGAACGGACAGTTGTACAATGAGCAGTTCTTC.